This T cell receptor (beta chain) was sequenced in a study of blood T cell repertoires in COVID-19. Study context: The United States, Italy and Spain provided the acute and convalescent COVID-19 samples.

The method was immunoSEQ multiplex PCR; TCRdb's version includes in-frame clones alone and lacks a portion of them. The repertoire has some 30,000 clones, around 91% of them found once; the top ten carry about 1%. Germline CDR1 SGHAT, CDR2 FQNNGV. Trimming took 3 bases from V and 7 from J, leaving 10 bases between them. This CDR3 has 13 residues. The chain has TRBV11-2 and TRBJ2-1; a possible D gene is TRBD1 (5 bases). The receptor was isolated from a man aged 65-85 years with active or convalescent COVID-19. The sequencing input was peripheral blood. The CDR3 is CASSLGLGNEQFF. CDR3 bases: TGTGCCAGCAGCTTGGGGCTGGGGAATGAGCAGTTCTTC.